This TCR beta chain was identified during a study of cytomegalovirus exposure and HLA in healthy donors. Whole-study findings and limits: V- and J-gene trimming of TCR beta was linked (in a later analysis) to a missense DCLRE1C variant. Presence/absence analyses assumed roughly uniform sequencing depth across donors, which may not hold.

The CDR3 is made up of 15 amino acids. Germline V gene sequence: CDR1 SGDLS, CDR2 YYNGEE. Trimming cost V 1 base and J 5 bases, with 15 bases left between them. A multiplex PCR was run with 60 Vbeta primers and 13 Jbeta primers. As originally analysed: It was a later analysis that counted tens of millions of unique TCR beta chains, of which approximately 9.9 million were shared. Produced via immunoSEQ multiplex PCR; TCRdb's table is partial and in-frame only. The V and J calls and clone size were taken over from that table, and D and trimming were inferred from the DNA. The sample comprises roughly 43,000 clones, about 80% of which are singletons, and 1.4% rests with the top ten. Each of the donors was a healthy bone marrow donor. Concerning this clone: The antigen remains unidentified.

The V gene is TRBV9, the J gene TRBJ2-5, with a possible D match to TRBD2 (6 bases). The sequence came from a young man in good health and CMV-seronegative. The sequencing input was PBMCs. In DNA, the CDR3 is TGTGCCAGCAGCGTACAGGACGGGAGAGAGGAGACCCAGTACTTC. Its protein product is CASSVQDGREETQYF.